The 2 T cell receptor beta chains below come from one sample, sequenced in a study of T cells expressing NK-cell markers. TCRdb reprocessed the 5' RACE reads and keeps a single row for each CDR3 protein, giving no DNA. The specimen's table records some 300,000 distinct CDR3 sequences. Input material: blood T cells: a sorted CD56 or NKG2C T cell subset, CD4+ or CD8+ T cells, or bulk PBMC T cells (not recorded which). The receptors originated from a man younger than 30 in good health.

The V call is TRBV28, the J call TRBJ2-7; TCRdb names TRBD2, which stays unverified in the absence of DNA. In germline, CDR1 is MDHEN, CDR2 SYDVKM. The CDR3 is made up of 16 amino acids. CDR3 sequence: CASSFRLAGERHEQYF.

This chain joins TRBV3-1 and TRBJ1-1. Per the germline V gene, CDR1 is LGHDT and CDR2 is YNNKEL (reference sequence). The CDR3 spans 16 residues. The CDR3 here is CASSQERLLRNTEAFF.